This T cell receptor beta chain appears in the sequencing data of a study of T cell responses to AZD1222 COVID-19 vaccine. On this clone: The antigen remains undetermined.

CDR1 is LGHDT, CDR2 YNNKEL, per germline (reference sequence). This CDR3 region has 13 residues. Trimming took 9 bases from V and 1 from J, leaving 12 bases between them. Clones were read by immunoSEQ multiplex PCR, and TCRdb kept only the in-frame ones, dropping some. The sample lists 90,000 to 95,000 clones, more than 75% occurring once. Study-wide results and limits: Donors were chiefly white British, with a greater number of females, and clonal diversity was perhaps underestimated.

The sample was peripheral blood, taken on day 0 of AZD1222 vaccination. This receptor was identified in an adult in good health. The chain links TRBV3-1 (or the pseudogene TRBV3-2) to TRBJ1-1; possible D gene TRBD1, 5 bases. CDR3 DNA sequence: TGTGCCAGGCCGGGACGATCGAACACTGAAGCTTTCTTT. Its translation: CARPGRSNTEAFF.